The 15 T cell receptor beta chains listed next were all sequenced from one sample in a study of blood T cell repertoires in COVID-19. Repertoires were generated with immunoSEQ multiplex PCR, while TCRdb's copy carries only in-frame clones and drops some. The sample records 200,000 to 300,000 clones, nearly 90% being singletons. The material sequenced was PBMCs or T cells enriched from blood (not recorded which). The source of these receptors is a woman between 25 and 40 years old with acute COVID-19.

The chain employs TRBV5-4 and TRBJ2-7, with D possibly matching TRBD2 (6 bases). V was clipped by 3 bases and J by 5 bases, with 15 bases between them. The CDR3 runs to 14 residues. The germline V gene has CDR1 SGHNT and CDR2 YYREEE (reference sequence). The CDR3 coding sequence is TGTGCCAGCAGCTCCAGGGACTTGCCGGACGAGCAGTACTTC. Its translation: CASSSRDLPDEQYF.

This clone has only one observation. The DNA of the CDR3 is TGTGCCAGCAGCTTTGTGACAGGGGTCATGAACACTGAAGCTTTCTTT. It codes for CASSFVTGVMNTEAFF. V and J are TRBV7-9 and TRBJ1-1; 8 positions match TRBD1. The CDR3 runs 16 residues. After removal of 3 bases from V and 0 bases from J, the junction contained 6 bases not matched to a gene. The germline CDR1 and CDR2 sequences are SEHNR and FQNEAQ (reference sequence). Using reference TRBV7-9 and TRBJ1-1 for the parts outside the CDR3, the full variable domain is DTGVSQNPRHKITKRGQNVTFRCDPISEHNRLYWYRQTLGQGPEFLTYFQNEAQLEKSRLLSDRFSAERPKGSFSTLEIQRTEQGDSAMYLCASSFVTGVMNTEAFFGQGTRLTVV.

The rearrangement joins TRBV19 to TRBJ1-1, with D perhaps matching TRBD1 (6 bases). Trimming cost V 6 bases and J 2 bases, with 10 bases left between them. The CDR3 covers 13 residues. Germline-derived CDR1 and CDR2 are LNHDA and SQIVND (reference sequence). CDR3 DNA sequence: TGTGCCAGTAGGACAGGATCTAACACTGAAGCTTTCTTT. This codes for CASRTGSNTEAFF. Drawing the rest from reference TRBV19 and TRBJ1-1, the complete variable domain is DGGITQSPKYLFRKEGQNVTLSCEQNLNHDAMYWYRQDPGQGLRLIYYSQIVNDFQKGDIAEGYSVSREKKESFPLTVTSAQKNPTAFYLCASRTGSNTEAFFGQGTRLTVV.

The V and J genes are TRBV11-2 and TRBJ2-5; D remains unclear. The ends were cut back, 4 bases at V and 5 bases at J, with 11 bases in the middle. CDR1 is SGHAT, CDR2 FQNNGV, per germline. The CDR3 has 13 amino acids. CDR3 in amino acids: CASSSQFEETQYF. The CDR3 DNA sequence: TGTGCCAGCAGCTCCCAATTTGAGGAGACCCAGTACTTC.

This chain links TRBV3-1 (or the pseudogene TRBV3-2) with TRBJ2-6; D gene uncertain. CDR1 is LGHDT, CDR2 YNNKEL, per germline (reference sequence). The CDR3 has 16 residues. The V end was cut by 2 bases, the J end by 0 bases, with 8 bases between. Here the CDR3 DNA reads TGTGCCAGCAGCCAAATGACACCCTCTGGGGCCAACGTCCTGACTTTC. This codes for CASSQMTPSGANVLTF.

The chain is built from TRBV9 and TRBJ1-2; maybe TRBD1 (5 bases). This CDR3 spans 15 amino acids. V lost 0 bases and J 3 bases, leaving 12 bases between the germline ends. Germline lookup yields CDR1 SGDLS and CDR2 YYNGEE. The CDR3 coding sequence is TGTGCCAGCAGCGTAGGCCAGGGAGGAGACTATGGCTACACCTTC. This gives the protein CASSVGQGGDYGYTF.

This sequence joins TRBV10-3 and TRBJ1-6; D possibly corresponds to TRBD1 (5 bases). The CDR3 totals 16 residues. Germline-derived CDR1 and CDR2 are ENHRY and SYGVKD. The ends were cut back, 0 bases at V and 4 bases at J, with 10 bases in the middle. CDR3 nucleotide sequence: TGTGCCATCAGTGAGTCGGAGGGGAGGTATAATTCACCCCTCCACTTT. Its protein is CAISESEGRYNSPLHF.

This sequence joins TRBV4-1 and TRBJ1-1; TRBD1 matches at 11 bases. Germline loops: CDR1 MGHRA, CDR2 YSYEKL. The CDR3 is 16 residues long. With 2 bases clipped from V and 7 bases from J, the junction kept 9 bases outside the gene matches. The CDR3 DNA sequence: TGCGCCAGCAGCCAACCTGGGGACAGGGGGGCCCGTGAAGCTTTCTTT. Translated: CASSQPGDRGAREAFF.

This chain links TRBV6-2 or TRBV6-3 with TRBJ1-2; 7 bases line up with TRBD1. The V gene's germline CDR1 is MNHEY and CDR2 SVGEGT. The ends lost 6 bases at V and 0 bases at J; junction bases unmatched: 10. This CDR3 has 16 residues. CDR3 sequence reads: CASSLTGIQPNYGYTF. Written as DNA, the CDR3 is TGTGCCAGCAGCCTGACAGGGATACAGCCTAACTATGGCTACACCTTC.

The V gene is TRBV2, the J gene TRBJ2-1, with TRBD2 identical over 15 bases. This CDR3 comprises 19 residues. Germline V gives CDR1 SNHLY, CDR2 FYNNEI. J gave up 3 bases and V 5 bases, and 11 bases lay outside the gene matches. The CDR3 protein is CASSPELGLAGGIYNEQFF. For the CDR3, the DNA is TGTGCCAGCAGTCCCGAACTGGGACTAGCGGGGGGAATCTACAATGAGCAGTTCTTC.

The chain joins TRBV15 to TRBJ1-2; tentative D call: TRBD1 (5 bases). The germline CDR1 and CDR2 sequences are LNHNV and YYDKDF (reference sequence). The CDR3 runs to 14 residues. V was clipped by 0 bases and J by 3 bases, with 8 bases between them. Written as DNA, the CDR3 is TGTGCCACCAGCAGAGATAAGACAGACTATGGCTACACCTTC. It encodes CATSRDKTDYGYTF.

V is TRBV19 and J is TRBJ1-5, with D maybe TRBD1 (6 bases). Germline V lookup: CDR1 LNHDA, CDR2 SQIVND (reference sequence). The CDR3 sequence is 14 residues long. The ends were cut back, 6 bases at V and 2 bases at J, with 11 bases in the middle. This CDR3 reads CASSARTGNQPQHF. The CDR3 bases are TGTGCCAGTAGCGCCCGGACAGGCAATCAGCCCCAGCATTTT.

This clone is a singleton in its sample. The V gene is TRBV6-4, the J gene TRBJ2-3; TRBD2 matches 11 bases. The length of the CDR3 is 15 residues. CDR1 is MRHNA and CDR2 is SNTAGT in the germline V gene. Unmatched junction bases numbered 4, after V lost 6 bases and J lost 2 bases. CDR3 nucleotide sequence: TGTGCCAGCAGCCTAGCGGGGGGCCACACAGATACGCAGTATTTT. Translating gives CASSLAGGHTDTQYF.

The chain carries TRBV11-2 and TRBJ1-2; D uncertain. In germline, CDR1 is SGHAT, CDR2 FQNNGV. V lost 1 base, J lost 0 bases, and 6 bases lay in between. The CDR3 spans 14 residues. CDR3 in amino acids: CASSLGGSNYGYTF. CDR3 nucleotides: TGTGCCAGCAGCTTAGGCGGATCTAACTATGGCTACACCTTC.

The rearrangement uses TRBV7-9 and TRBJ2-7, with TRBD1 identical over 10 bases. Germline V gives CDR1 SEHNR, CDR2 FQNEAQ (reference sequence). CDR3 length: 14 amino acids. V gave up 1 base and J gave up 7 bases; unmatched junction bases: 4. The CDR3 bases are TGTGCCAGCAGCTTAGTGGGACAGGGGCGGGAGCAGTACTTC. It encodes CASSLVGQGREQYF.